This T cell receptor (beta chain) stems from a study of shared clonotypes between healthy human individuals. Some clones are missing from TCRdb's copy, which holds only in-frame ones; the method was immunoSEQ multiplex PCR. The sample shows 2 million to 3 million clones, 90% to 95% of them seen only once. Germline-derived CDR1 and CDR2 are MNHEY and SVGAGI. Trimming took off 6 bases at V and 4 bases at J, with 9 bases between the two ends. This CDR3 region has 12 residues. The chain recombines TRBV6-5 with TRBJ1-1; TRBD1 might be the D (5 bases). The sequence was obtained from a man younger than 35 in good health. Some clones in this sample may be carry-over from other donors' samples. Sequenced: naive CD4+ T cells from PBMCs. Subset indicated: CD45RA+ positively selected. The CDR3 bases are TGTGCCAGCAGGACGGGGACCACTGAAGCTTTCTTT. Protein: CASRTGTTEAFF.